This entry is about one T cell receptor (beta chain). The antigen is undetermined. All donors participated as healthy donors of bone marrow. The PCR ran on 60 Vbeta and 13 Jbeta primers. The assay was immunoSEQ multiplex PCR, and TCRdb's table has in-frame clones only and misses some. This repertoire shows around 150,000 clones, roughly 85% found once; its top ten account for about 1.3%. The V segment lost 2 bases and the J segment 6 bases; nucleotides outside the gene matches: 3. This CDR3 has 14 amino acids. The germline gives CDR1 KGHSH, CDR2 LQKENI. This sample stems from a study of cytomegalovirus exposure and HLA in healthy donors. Across the whole study: Among the approximately 400 genotyped donors, over 70% were placed in the Caucasian-associated ancestry cluster.

Overall study results and limits: Associated with cytomegalovirus, according to the listing, were 150 to 200 TCR beta chains. CMV serostatus was the sole immune exposure data available.

Sequenced: PBMCs. The chain combines TRBV18 with TRBJ1-5; 8 bases are shared with TRBD1. The TCR originated in a woman between 45 and 65 years old in good health and CMV-seronegative. CDR3 residues: CASSPGQGAQPQHF. Written as DNA, the CDR3 is TGTGCCAGCTCACCAGGTCAGGGGGCTCAGCCCCAGCATTTT.